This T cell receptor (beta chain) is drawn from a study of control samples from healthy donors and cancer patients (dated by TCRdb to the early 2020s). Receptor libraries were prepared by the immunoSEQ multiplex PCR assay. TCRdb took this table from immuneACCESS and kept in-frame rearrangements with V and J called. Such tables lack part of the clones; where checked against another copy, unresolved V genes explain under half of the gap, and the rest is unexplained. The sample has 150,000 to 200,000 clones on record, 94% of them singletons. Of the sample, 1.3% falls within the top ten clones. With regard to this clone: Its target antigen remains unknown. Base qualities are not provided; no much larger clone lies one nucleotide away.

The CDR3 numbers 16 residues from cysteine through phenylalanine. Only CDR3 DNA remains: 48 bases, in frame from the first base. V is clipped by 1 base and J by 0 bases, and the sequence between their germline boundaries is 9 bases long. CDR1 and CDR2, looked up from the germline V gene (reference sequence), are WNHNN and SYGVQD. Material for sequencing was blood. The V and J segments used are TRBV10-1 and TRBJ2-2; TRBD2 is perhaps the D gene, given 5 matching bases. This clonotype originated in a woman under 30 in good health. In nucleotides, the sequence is TGCGCCAGCAGTGAGTGGACTCAGCCGAACACCGGGGAGCTGTTTTTT. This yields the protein CASSEWTQPNTGELFF.